The T cell receptor (beta chain) described here comes from a study of blood T cell repertoires in COVID-19. This CDR3 comprises 14 residues. Germline loops: CDR1 LGHNA, CDR2 YNFKEQ. V lost 4 bases and J lost 8, with 15 bases in between. Adults between roughly 18 and 95 years of age took part from under 25 US areas. Generated by immunoSEQ multiplex PCR, the TCRdb table keeps only in-frame clones and is missing some. The sample lists approximately 210,000 clones, 80% to 90% occurring once. The sequence was collected from a woman in her 50s with acute COVID-19. Sequenced sample: PBMCs or T cells enriched from blood (not recorded which). The rearrangement uses TRBV4-2 and TRBJ2-1; D is uncertain. In DNA, the CDR3 is TGTGCCAGCAGCCCAACCCAAGGAGTGTATGAGCAGTTCTTC. This gives the protein CASSPTQGVYEQFF.